Listed below are T cell receptor beta chains from one sample, sequenced in a study of post-analysis software for immune sequencing data. MiXCR, applied by TCRdb to the PCR reads, yields one record per CDR3 protein. The sample carries roughly 400,000 distinct CDR3 sequences, approximately 37% recorded once. The sequenced material came from blood. These receptors were obtained from a girl aged 2 to 10 with multiple sclerosis. Each CDR3 is given with its conserved first and last residue. D genes are given only for firm matches. The size entry is marked missing in some rows and otherwise reads once, few, many or a size class.

D: TRBD2; V: TRBV6-1; J: TRBJ2-3; size: NA; CDR3: CASRDGGSGKADTQYF; DNA: TGTGCCAGCAGGGACGGAGGGAGCGGGAAAGCAGATACGCAGTATTTT
D: TRBD1; V: TRBV10-3; J: TRBJ2-7; size: few; CDR3: CAIRGGQGPYEQYF; DNA: TGTGCCATCAGGGGGGGACAGGGGCCCTACGAGCAGTACTTC
D: TRBD1; V: TRBV11-2; J: TRBJ2-7; size: NA; CDR3: CASSEGTGGGPYEQYF; DNA: TGTGCCAGCAGCGAGGGGACAGGGGGTGGGCCCTACGAGCAGTACTTC
D: NA; V: TRBV20-1; J: TRBJ2-1; size: NA; CDR3: CSARPLASNEQFF; DNA: TGCAGTGCTAGACCACTAGCTAGTAATGAGCAGTTCTTC
D: TRBD2; V: TRBV10-3; J: TRBJ2-7; size: NA; CDR3: CAIAGTSTYEQYF; DNA: TGTGCCATAGCCGGGACTAGCACCTACGAGCAGTACTTC
D: TRBD2; V: TRBV20-1; J: TRBJ2-7; size: once; CDR3: CSARDAGDEQYF; DNA: TGCAGTGCTAGAGATGCGGGAGACGAGCAGTACTTC
D: NA; V: TRBV20-1; J: TRBJ2-7; size: few; CDR3: CSARDYRGGYEQYF; DNA: TGCAGTGCTAGAGATTATAGGGGAGGCTACGAGCAGTACTTC
D: NA; V: TRBV20-1; J: TRBJ2-7; size: few; CDR3: CSAENRLTYEQYF; DNA: TGCAGTGCTGAAAACAGGCTTACCTACGAGCAGTACTTC
D: NA; V: TRBV12-3/TRBV12-4; J: TRBJ2-7; size: few; CDR3: CASRLTRGDNYEQYF; DNA: TGTGCCAGCAGGCTTACAAGGGGCGATAACTACGAGCAGTACTTC
D: NA; V: TRBV7-2; J: TRBJ2-1; size: few; CDR3: CASSPRRHYNEQFF; DNA: TGTGCCAGCAGCCCCAGGCGGCACTACAATGAGCAGTTCTTC
D: TRBD1; V: TRBV5-5; J: TRBJ2-3; size: NA; CDR3: CASSLRQGASTGTQYF; DNA: TGTGCCAGCAGCCTTCGACAGGGGGCGAGCACAGGTACGCAGTATTTT
D: NA; V: TRBV27; J: TRBJ1-5; size: few; CDR3: CASSSGVQGNQPQHF; DNA: TGTGCCAGCAGTTCGGGTGTGCAGGGTAATCAGCCCCAGCATTTT
D: NA; V: TRBV24-1; J: TRBJ1-2; size: NA; CDR3: CATSDVVGYTF; DNA: TGTGCCACCAGTGACGTGGTTGGCTACACCTTC
D: NA; V: TRBV4-1; J: TRBJ1-4; size: NA; CDR3: CASSQDRDRGEKLFF; DNA: TGCGCCAGCAGCCAAGATCGAGATAGAGGTGAAAAACTGTTTTTT
D: TRBD2; V: TRBV11-2; J: TRBJ2-3; size: few; CDR3: CASSLVGGSLMDTQYF; DNA: TGTGCCAGCAGCTTAGTCGGGGGGTCTCTAATGGATACGCAGTATTTT
D: TRBD1; V: TRBV29-1; J: TRBJ1-1; size: NA; CDR3: CSVARGLALEAFF; DNA: TGCAGCGTTGCGAGGGGGCTAGCTCTGGAAGCTTTCTTT
D: TRBD1; V: TRBV5-1; J: TRBJ2-3; size: NA; CDR3: CASSIQGQGRSTQYF; DNA: TGCGCCAGCAGCATACAGGGACAGGGTCGGTCTACGCAGTATTTT
D: TRBD1; V: TRBV28; J: TRBJ2-6; size: once; CDR3: CASSPTATGVPSGANVLTF; DNA: TGTGCCAGCAGTCCGACCGCGACAGGGGTTCCCTCTGGGGCCAACGTCCTGACTTTC
D: NA; V: TRBV29-1; J: TRBJ1-2; size: few; CDR3: CSVAGRYGYTF; DNA: TGCAGCGTTGCAGGGCGTTATGGCTACACCTTC
D: NA; V: TRBV7-6; J: TRBJ1-6; size: NA; CDR3: CASSPAVYNSPLHF; DNA: TGTGCCAGCAGCCCCGCCGTCTATAATTCACCCCTCCACTTT
D: NA; V: TRBV3-1; J: TRBJ2-5; size: NA; CDR3: CASSGRSPVTYQETQYF; DNA: TGTGCCAGCAGCGGACGGTCTCCCGTCACGTACCAAGAGACCCAGTACTTC
D: TRBD2; V: TRBV12-3/TRBV12-4; J: TRBJ2-5; size: few; CDR3: CASSPRLAQTQYF; DNA: TGTGCCAGCAGTCCACGACTAGCGCAGACCCAGTACTTC
D: TRBD1; V: TRBV15; J: TRBJ1-2; size: NA; CDR3: CATSRTGPDGYTF; DNA: TGTGCCACCAGCAGGACAGGGCCCGATGGCTACACCTTC
D: NA; V: TRBV10-3; J: TRBJ1-2; size: NA; CDR3: CATSDGRGYGYTF; DNA: TGTGCCACCTCTGACGGGAGGGGCTATGGCTACACCTTC
D: TRBD1; V: TRBV20-1; J: TRBJ1-2; size: NA; CDR3: CSATRTGDGYGYTF; DNA: TGCAGTGCTACGAGGACAGGGGATGGCTATGGCTACACCTTC
D: TRBD1; V: TRBV3-1; J: TRBJ2-5; size: NA; CDR3: CASSQKDGRDRGWETQYF; DNA: TGTGCCAGCAGCCAGAAGGATGGACGGGACAGGGGATGGGAGACCCAGTACTTC